This T cell receptor (beta chain) was observed in a study of long-term antiretroviral therapy in people with HIV. Investigators performed immunoSEQ version v3.0 at survey level. The method was immunoSEQ multiplex PCR; TCRdb's version includes in-frame clones alone and lacks a portion of them. The sample records around 25,000 clones, roughly 79% being singletons. CDR1 is SGHTA, CDR2 FQGNSA, per germline. The CDR3 has 14 amino acids. Trimming cost V 5 bases and J 4 bases; bases outside gene matches: 8. The count of this clone is one. Sequencing used unsorted PBMCs, obtained 1.1 years before starting antiretroviral therapy. The TCR was taken from a woman in her forties with HIV. V is TRBV7-2 and J is TRBJ2-7; 7 nucleotides match TRBD1. The chain's CDR3 is CASSLTGQPYEQYF. The CDR3 DNA is TGTGCCAGCAGCCTAACGGGACAGCCTTACGAGCAGTACTTC.